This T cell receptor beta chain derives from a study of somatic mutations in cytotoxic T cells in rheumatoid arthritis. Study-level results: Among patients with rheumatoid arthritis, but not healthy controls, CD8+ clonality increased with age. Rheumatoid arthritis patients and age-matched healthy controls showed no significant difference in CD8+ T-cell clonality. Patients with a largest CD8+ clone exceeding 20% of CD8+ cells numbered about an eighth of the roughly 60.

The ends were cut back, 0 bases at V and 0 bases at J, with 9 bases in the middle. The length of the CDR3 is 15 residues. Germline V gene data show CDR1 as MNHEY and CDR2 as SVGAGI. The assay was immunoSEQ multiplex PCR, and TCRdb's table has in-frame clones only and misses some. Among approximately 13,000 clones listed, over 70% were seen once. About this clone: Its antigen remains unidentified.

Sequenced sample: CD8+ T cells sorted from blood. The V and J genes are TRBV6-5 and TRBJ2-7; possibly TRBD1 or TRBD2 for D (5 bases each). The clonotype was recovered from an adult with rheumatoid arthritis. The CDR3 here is CASSYSAGSSYEQYF. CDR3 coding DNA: TGTGCCAGCAGTTACTCGGCAGGGAGCTCCTACGAGCAGTACTTC.